The clone carrying this TCR beta chain is deemed medium-sized (0.01 to 0.1%). Antigen: not known. This sample stems from a study of tumor and adjacent non-tumor tissue in lung cancer. For the study at large: Patients comprised 12 adenocarcinoma, a couple of squamous cell carcinoma and 1 small cell lung cancer. The patients, 9 to 11 men and about 5 women, were 31 to 76 with stage I to III disease. Study outcomes and limitations: Normal lung showed higher cumulative top 100 clone frequency than tumor. TCR diversity was significantly greater in tumor than normal lung tissue.

A modified ARM-PCR protocol with three rounds of nested PCR amplified TCRbeta. MiXCR, applied by TCRdb to the multiplex PCR reads, yields one record per CDR3 protein. This table has more than 85,000 distinct CDR3 sequences, under 65% appearing once. No cell sorting was done before RNA was extracted from the tissue. Distant lung tissue was collected more than 3 cm away from the tumor edge. Germline V CDR1 and CDR2: SGHNT, YENEEA. The CDR3 length is 16 residues. V gave up 5 bases and J gave up 1 base; unmatched junction bases: 8. Sequencing used distant non-tumor lung tissue. The receptor was isolated from a man in his fifties or sixties with non-small cell lung cancer. The chain joins TRBV11-3 to TRBJ2-3; 8 bases are shared with TRBD1. The CDR3: CASSINDRGGTDTQYF. DNA of the CDR3: TGTGCCAGCAGCATAAACGACAGGGGAGGCACAGATACGCAGTATTTT.